This T cell receptor (beta chain) was observed in a study of CD8+ T cells in alopecia areata. Treatment specified: oral pan-JAK inhibitor, 5-10 mg twice daily. Samples from alopecia areata patients were lesional scalp punch biopsies and peripheral blood. Extracted RNA was reverse transcribed into cDNA, the sequencing template. Here immunoSEQ multiplex PCR was the method, and the copy in TCRdb shows in-frame clones only, minus some. Among some 170,000 clones listed, 53% were seen once. The study, taken as a whole, reports: It was observed that many expanded lesional clones persisted in scalp and blood during tofacitinib.

About this clone itself: Its specificity is unknown.

The starting material was CD8+ T cells sorted from blood, obtained at week 24, from a patient treated with tofacitinib. The receptor was derived from a human donor with alopecia areata.

The CDR3 bases are TGTGCCAGCAGCTTAGGGGACAGCAACTATGGCTACACCTTC. Protein product: CASSLGDSNYGYTF. The genes are TRBV11-1 and TRBJ1-2, with 7 bases lining up with TRBD1. Per the germline V gene, CDR1 is SGHAT and CDR2 is FQDESV (reference sequence). This CDR3 contains 14 residues. J lost 2 bases, V lost 1 base, and 1 base had no gene match. The whole variable domain, remainder taken from reference TRBV11-1 and TRBJ1-2, is EAEVAQSPRYKITEKSQAVAFWCDPISGHATLYWYRQILGQGPELLVQFQDESVVDDSQLPKDRFSAERLKGVDSTLKIQPAELGDSAMYLCASSLGDSNYGYTFGSGTRLTVV.